This T cell receptor beta chain emerged from a study of control samples from healthy donors and cancer patients. Sequencing used immunoSEQ multiplex PCR; TCRdb keeps in-frame clones, though not all of them. Of about 100,000 clones listed, 85% are singletons. The CDR3 has 15 residues. Germline V gene sequence: CDR1 SGHRS, CDR2 YFSETQ. V was trimmed by 8 bases and J by 4 bases, leaving 18 bases between them. The sequenced sample was blood. The genes are TRBV5-1 and TRBJ2-2; D tentatively reads TRBD1 or TRBD2 (6 bases each). The sequence was collected from a man in his thirties or forties in good health. Here the CDR3 DNA reads TGCGCCAGTTATCCGGGGGCCCCGGTCACCGGGGAGCTGTTTTTT. Encoded protein: CASYPGAPVTGELFF.